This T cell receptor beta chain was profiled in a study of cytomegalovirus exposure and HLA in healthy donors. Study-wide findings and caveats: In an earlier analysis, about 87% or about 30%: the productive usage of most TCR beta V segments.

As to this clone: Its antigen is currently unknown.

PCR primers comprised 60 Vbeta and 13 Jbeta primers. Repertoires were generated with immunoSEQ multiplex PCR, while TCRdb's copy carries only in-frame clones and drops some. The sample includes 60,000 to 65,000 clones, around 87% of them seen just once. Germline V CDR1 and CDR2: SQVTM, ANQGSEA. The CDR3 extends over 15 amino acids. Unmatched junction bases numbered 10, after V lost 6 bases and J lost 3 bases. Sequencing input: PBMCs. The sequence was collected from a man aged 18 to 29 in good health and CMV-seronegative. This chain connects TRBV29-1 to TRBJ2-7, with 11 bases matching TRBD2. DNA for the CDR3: TGCAGCGTAGACAATGGGGGGACTAGCGGCTACGAGCAGTACTTC. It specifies CSVDNGGTSGYEQYF.